This T cell receptor (beta chain) was obtained from a study of shared clonotypes between healthy human individuals. Per the original methods: Junction-only sequences produced by ImmunoSEQ had no quality scores, so filtering differed. Using immunoSEQ multiplex PCR, the repertoire was profiled, and TCRdb retains in-frame clones only, with some absent. V, J and clone size reflect that table, while D and trimming were determined from the DNA. This sample carries 2 million to 2.5 million clones, 93% of them seen once, and the ten largest clones take about 0.34%. There are 12 residues in the CDR3. The germline V and J ends were trimmed by 0 bases and 10 bases, with 8 bases remaining between them. CDR1 and CDR2 from the germline V gene are SGHRS and YFSETQ.

The sequence was collected from a man aged 18 to 30 in good health. Some clones in this sample may be carry-over from other donors' samples. Source material: naive CD4+ T cells from PBMCs. The subset here: CD45RA+ positively selected. The J gene is TRBJ2-1, the V gene TRBV5-1; D gene unclear. In DNA form, the CDR3 reads TGCGCCAGCAGCTTGGGTAGTCGGGAGCAGTTCTTC. It translates to CASSLGSREQFF.